Reported below is one T cell receptor beta chain. Antigen specificity is unknown. This entry is derived from a study of cytomegalovirus exposure and HLA in healthy donors. General study points: Analyses of presence and absence presupposed an approximately uniform sequencing depth across donors. Both high specificity and high sensitivity reportedly marked the classifier's diagnosis of cytomegalovirus status. Later on, analysis showed that most CMV-associated TCR beta chains appeared to be HLA-restricted.

The CDR3 contains 15 residues. The V gene end was trimmed by 1 base and the J gene end by 7 bases; junction bases not matched to a gene: 4. Germline-derived CDR1 and CDR2 are LGHNA and YNFKEQ. PCR was performed using 60 Vbeta and 13 Jbeta primers. The table came from immunoSEQ multiplex PCR; TCRdb's copy has only in-frame clones and leaves some out. The sample yields over 150,000 clones, about 90% seen once. The specimen sequenced was PBMCs. The chain combines TRBV4-2 with TRBJ2-2, with 9 bases matching TRBD2. This TCR was recovered from a girl under two years old in good health and CMV-seronegative. The CDR3: CASSQVVAGDGELFF. DNA of the CDR3: TGTGCCAGCAGCCAAGTGGTAGCGGGGGACGGGGAGCTGTTTTTT.